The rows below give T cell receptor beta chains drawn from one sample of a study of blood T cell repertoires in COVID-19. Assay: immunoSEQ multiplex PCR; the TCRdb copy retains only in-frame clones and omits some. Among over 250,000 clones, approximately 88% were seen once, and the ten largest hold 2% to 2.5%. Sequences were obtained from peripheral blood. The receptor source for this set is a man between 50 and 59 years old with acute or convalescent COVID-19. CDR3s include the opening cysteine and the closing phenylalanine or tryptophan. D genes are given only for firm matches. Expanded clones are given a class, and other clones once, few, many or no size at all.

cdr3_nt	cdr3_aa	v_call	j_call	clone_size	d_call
TGTGCCAGCAGCTTTGAGAGTCAGGGGGCGCTGACTGAAGCTTTCTTT	CASSFESQGALTEAFF	TRBV7-6	TRBJ1-1	NA	TRBD1
TGTGCCAGCAGCTTGGCCGGCGGGGTCCGGGAGACCCAGTACTTC	CASSLAGGVRETQYF	TRBV5-4	TRBJ2-5	NA	NA
TGTGCCAGCAGCTACGGGACAGCACTATACGAGCAGTACTTC	CASSYGTALYEQYF	TRBV11-2	TRBJ2-7	NA	TRBD1
TGTGCCAGCAGCTACCCTAGCGGGGGCTCCCAAGAGACCCAGTACTTC	CASSYPSGGSQETQYF	TRBV3-1/TRBV3-2	TRBJ2-5	NA	TRBD2
TGTGCCGGGGGACAGGGCATCGGGGATGGCTACACCTTC	CAGGQGIGDGYTF	TRBV7-9	TRBJ1-2	once	TRBD1
TGTGCCAGCAGCGCAGAGACAGGGTTTCCAGCCCTCCTGTTGTTTTTT	CASSAETGFPALLLFF	TRBV7-9	TRBJ1-4	NA	TRBD1
TGTGCCAGCTCGGAATCTCGCCCCAGCGGTGAAGCTTTCTTT	CASSESRPSGEAFF	TRBV18	TRBJ1-1	NA	NA
TGTGCCAGCAGCCCCGGGAGTTATCAGCCCCAGCATTTT	CASSPGSYQPQHF	TRBV9	TRBJ1-5	NA	NA
TGTGCCAGCAGTCCATTTTCGGTGAACACTGAAGCTTTCTTT	CASSPFSVNTEAFF	TRBV27	TRBJ1-1	once	NA
TGTGCCAGCAGCCAACCCGGACAGTTCCTGTTTTTT	CASSQPGQFLFF	TRBV3-1/TRBV3-2	TRBJ1-4	once	NA
TGTGCCAGCAGTGAAGCCAGGGAGAACACTGAAGCTTTCTTT	CASSEARENTEAFF	TRBV6-1	TRBJ1-1	NA	NA
TGCAGCGTTCCCATCGAGCAGTACTTC	CSVPIEQYF	TRBV29-1	TRBJ2-7	NA	NA
TGTGCCAGTAGGCGACAGGGGGGAACCTATAATTCACCCCTCCACTTT	CASRRQGGTYNSPLHF	TRBV19	TRBJ1-6	NA	TRBD1
TGTGCCAGCTTAGGCGGGTCCCTCTATGGCTACACCTTC	CASLGGSLYGYTF	TRBV28	TRBJ1-2	NA	NA
TGTGCCAGCAGCGACCCGACAGGGGAATTTTCTGAAGCTTTCTTT	CASSDPTGEFSEAFF	TRBV7-9	TRBJ1-1	NA	TRBD1
TGTGCTAGTGGTTTGCAGGGGATATCTGAAGCTTTCTTT	CASGLQGISEAFF	TRBV12-5	TRBJ1-1	NA	NA
TGTGCCAGCCGGGACAGGGGTTACGAGCAGTACTTC	CASRDRGYEQYF	TRBV2	TRBJ2-7	NA	TRBD1
TGTGCCAGCTCACCTCGGACAGCGACTAACTATGGCTACACCTTC	CASSPRTATNYGYTF	TRBV18	TRBJ1-2	NA	NA
TGTGCCATCAGTGAGTCGACAGCCTCGAACACTGAAGCTTTCTTT	CAISESTASNTEAFF	TRBV10-3	TRBJ1-1	NA	NA
TGTGCCAGCAGCCAAGGGATAGCGGGGGGGCTGCAGGCCCAGTACTTC	CASSQGIAGGLQAQYF	TRBV4-2	TRBJ2-5	NA	TRBD2
TGCAGCGTAGGACAGGGGGCTGCTGGGGCCAACGTCCTGACTTTC	CSVGQGAAGANVLTF	TRBV29-1	TRBJ2-6	NA	TRBD1
TGTGCCAGCAGCCCATCGGGCAGGGGGTACCAAGAGACCCAGTACTTC	CASSPSGRGYQETQYF	TRBV7-8	TRBJ2-5	NA	TRBD1
TGTGCCAGCAGGGTACAGTTGAACACTGAAGCTTTCTTT	CASRVQLNTEAFF	TRBV2	TRBJ1-1	once	NA
TGTGCCAGCTCCCTGGACAGGGCAGCTGAAGCTTTCTTT	CASSLDRAAEAFF	TRBV2	TRBJ1-1	NA	TRBD1
TGTGCCATCGAAAGTCGGACCGGGGAGCTGTTTTTT	CAIESRTGELFF	TRBV10-3	TRBJ2-2	once	NA
TGTGCCAGTACCCCAGGGGGAGGCGGCTATCAGCCCCAGCATTTT	CASTPGGGGYQPQHF	TRBV19	TRBJ1-5	NA	TRBD1
TGTGCCAGCAGCTTAAACCCCTCGGGGAGGGAGCAGTACTTC	CASSLNPSGREQYF	TRBV5-6	TRBJ2-7	NA	NA
TGTGCCAGCAGTGAATCCAGGGGGCTTGGCTACACCTTC	CASSESRGLGYTF	TRBV6-4	TRBJ1-2	once	TRBD1